This T cell receptor beta chain was sequenced for a study of CD8+ T cells in alopecia areata. Study details: Treated patients received severity scores based on the percentage of scalp area affected.

In each case, RNA was isolated and then reverse transcribed into cDNA as the sequencing template. The method was immunoSEQ multiplex PCR; TCRdb's version includes in-frame clones alone and lacks a portion of them. Seen here are approximately 170,000 clones, around 56% observed once, and the top ten hold around 0.69%. Regarding this clone: As yet, its antigen is unknown. The sample carries other DNA sequences with the same CDR3.

Regarding the study as a whole: While tofacitinib was given, many expanded lesional clones persisted in scalp and blood.

Noted treatment: oral pan-JAK inhibitor, 5-10 mg twice daily. This CDR3 has 13 amino acids. Germline CDR1 SQVTM, CDR2 ANQGSEA. Trimming stripped 1 base from V and 6 bases from J, with 11 bases between. The receptor was derived from a human donor with alopecia areata. The sequencing used CD4+ T cells sorted from blood, collected at week 4, from a patient treated with tofacitinib. The chain has TRBV29-1 and TRBJ2-3; D perhaps matches TRBD2 (6 bases). CDR3 sequence (DNA): TGCAGCGTTGAAGCCGGGGGATCGGATACGCAGTATTTT. Amino acids: CSVEAGGSDTQYF.